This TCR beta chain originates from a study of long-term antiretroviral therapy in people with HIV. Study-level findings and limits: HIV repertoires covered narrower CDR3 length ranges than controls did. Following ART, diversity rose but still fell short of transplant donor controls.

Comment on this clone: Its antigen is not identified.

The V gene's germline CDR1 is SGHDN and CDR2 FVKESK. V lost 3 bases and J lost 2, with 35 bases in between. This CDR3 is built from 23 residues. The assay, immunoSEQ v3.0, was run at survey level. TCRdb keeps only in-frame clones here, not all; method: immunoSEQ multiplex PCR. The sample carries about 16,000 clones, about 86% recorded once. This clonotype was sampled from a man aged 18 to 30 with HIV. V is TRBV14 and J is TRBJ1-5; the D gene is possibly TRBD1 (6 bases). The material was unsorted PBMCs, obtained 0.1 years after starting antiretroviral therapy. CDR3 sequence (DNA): TGTGCCAGCAGCCAGATCGACAGGTCTCCGCGTTTAGGAGGGCATAGGGGCAATCAGCCCCAGCATTTT. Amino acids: CASSQIDRSPRLGGHRGNQPQHF.